This T cell receptor (beta chain) was profiled in a study of quantifying T cell responses using KT2 cells. Study context: Reverse transcription used primers in the TCR alpha and beta constant regions.

By frequency in the sample, this clonotype is medium-sized. The CDR3 extends over 16 amino acids. V dropped 0 bases and J dropped 7; count of bases not matched to a gene: 6. An oligo carrying a UMI was ligated to the cDNA 3' end. An equimolar mix of RC1.1 and RC1.2 primed the beta chain across TRBC1 and TRBC2. From the UMI-ligation and nested PCR reads, TCRdb called clonotypes with MiXCR, one entry per CDR3 protein. Here the sample spans over 25,000 distinct CDR3 sequences, under 13% being singletons. This receptor was identified in a human donor. This chain links TRBV6-7 with TRBJ1-6; the match to TRBD1 covers 7 bases. TRBV6-7 is an ORF, and what it does is uncertain. The source material was PBMCs spiked with cells of the T cell clone KT2. CDR3 protein: CASSYSFDRVNSPLHF. The CDR3 coding sequence is TGTGCCAGCAGTTACTCTTTCGACAGGGTCAATTCACCCCTCCACTTT.